This T cell receptor beta chain was documented in a study of T cell repertoires in cytomegalovirus infection. Across the study: It was the public TCR beta signatures that indicated both CMV infection and matching HLA type.

Study-level results: HLA-C-restricted CMV clonotypes gave the most frequent clonotype in two of eight donors. Cumulative frequency (of public TCR beta family members) identified carriers of CMV plus the relevant HLA.

Many counts were recorded for this clonotype. Antigen unknown. Via MiXCR, TCRdb re-called the reads, giving one row per CDR3 protein. Among some 320,000 distinct CDR3 sequences listed, around a tenth were seen once. Trimming pared 0 bases from V and 0 bases from J, leaving 8 bases between. The CDR3 length is 15 residues. CDR1 MDHEN and CDR2 SYDVKM come from the germline V gene. The TCR comes from a human donor in good health (CMV status not recorded). Some clones in this sample may be carry-over from other donors' samples. The sequenced sample consisted of PBMCs. V usage is TRBV28 and J usage is TRBJ1-1, with D possibly TRBD1 on 5 matching bases. CDR3: CASSLWGRVNTEAFF. The CDR3 DNA reads TGTGCCAGCAGTTTATGGGGCAGGGTGAACACTGAAGCTTTCTTT.